This is a list of T cell receptor beta chains from one sample in a study of T-cell reconstitution after alpha-beta-depleted transplantation in children. Via MiXCR, TCRdb re-called the PCR reads, giving one row per CDR3 protein. The table has hundreds of thousands of distinct CDR3 sequences, roughly an eighth seen once. Sequenced here: PBMCs from the stem cell graft donor, sampled from the stem cell graft. The receptors originated from a human donor who donated a stem cell graft to a child with combined immunodeficiency. CDR3s include the opening cysteine and the closing phenylalanine or tryptophan. The D gene is left open where the match is weak. Rows may omit the clone size; those that give it use once, few, many or a size class.

V gene: TRBV5-5
D gene: NA
clone size: NA
J gene: TRBJ2-3
CDR3 protein: CASTLLTDLTDTQYF
CDR3 DNA: TGTGCCAGCACCCTGTTAACAGACCTCACAGATACGCAGTATTTT

V gene: TRBV6-2/TRBV6-3
D gene: NA
clone size: NA
J gene: TRBJ1-1
CDR3 protein: CASSYPSEAFF
CDR3 DNA: TGTGCCAGCAGTTACCCATCTGAAGCTTTCTTT

V gene: TRBV7-8
D gene: TRBD1
clone size: many
J gene: TRBJ2-5
CDR3 protein: CASSDRAETQYF
CDR3 DNA: TGTGCCAGCAGTGACAGGGCAGAGACCCAGTACTTC

V gene: TRBV5-1
D gene: TRBD1
clone size: NA
J gene: TRBJ2-2
CDR3 protein: CASSFRDRGLGELFF
CDR3 DNA: TGCGCCAGCAGCTTCCGGGACAGGGGGCTCGGGGAGCTGTTTTTT

V gene: TRBV9
D gene: NA
clone size: NA
J gene: TRBJ2-7
CDR3 protein: CASSPRGAAGGYEQYF
CDR3 DNA: TGTGCCAGCAGCCCAAGGGGGGCGGCAGGGGGATACGAGCAGTACTTC

V gene: TRBV7-3
D gene: NA
clone size: NA
J gene: TRBJ2-3
CDR3 protein: CASSLMGGNTQYF
CDR3 DNA: TGTGCCAGCAGCTTAATGGGCGGGAATACGCAGTATTTT

V gene: TRBV21-1
D gene: NA
clone size: many
J gene: TRBJ2-7
CDR3 protein: CASSKEIRRGEQYF
CDR3 DNA: TGTGCCAGCAGCAAAGAGATTAGGAGGGGCGAGCAGTACTTC

V gene: TRBV12-3/TRBV12-4
D gene: TRBD1
clone size: many
J gene: TRBJ2-3
CDR3 protein: CASSSTGGTQYF
CDR3 DNA: TGTGCCAGCAGTTCGACAGGGGGTACGCAGTATTTT

V gene: TRBV7-2
D gene: NA
clone size: many
J gene: TRBJ2-3
CDR3 protein: CASSVSGSSADTQYF
CDR3 DNA: TGTGCCAGCAGCGTTAGCGGCAGCAGCGCAGATACGCAGTATTTT

V gene: TRBV4-3
D gene: TRBD1
clone size: few
J gene: TRBJ2-3
CDR3 protein: CASSQDVSRGQGDTQYF
CDR3 DNA: TGCGCCAGCAGCCAAGATGTTTCCAGGGGGCAGGGAGATACGCAGTATTTT

V gene: TRBV27
D gene: TRBD1
clone size: NA
J gene: TRBJ2-1
CDR3 protein: CASSLTGDQNEQFF
CDR3 DNA: TGTGCCAGCAGTTTGACAGGGGATCAGAATGAGCAGTTCTTC

V gene: TRBV3-1
D gene: TRBD2
clone size: NA
J gene: TRBJ2-5
CDR3 protein: CASRPMTSATEETQYF
CDR3 DNA: TGTGCCAGCAGGCCTATGACTAGCGCTACTGAAGAGACCCAGTACTTC

V gene: TRBV10-3
D gene: NA
clone size: NA
J gene: TRBJ2-7
CDR3 protein: CAISESIHLYEQYF
CDR3 DNA: TGTGCCATCAGTGAGTCGATACACCTCTACGAGCAGTACTTC

V gene: TRBV12-3/TRBV12-4
D gene: TRBD1
clone size: few
J gene: TRBJ2-7
CDR3 protein: CASSRRQGNKYEQYF
CDR3 DNA: TGTGCCAGCAGTCGTAGACAGGGAAATAAGTACGAGCAGTACTTC

V gene: TRBV3-1
D gene: NA
clone size: NA
J gene: TRBJ1-2
CDR3 protein: CASSQAVYGYTF
CDR3 DNA: TGTGCCAGCAGCCAAGCAGTCTATGGCTACACCTTC

V gene: TRBV7-2
D gene: NA
clone size: NA
J gene: TRBJ1-2
CDR3 protein: CASSPTENYGYTF
CDR3 DNA: TGTGCCAGCAGCCCGACAGAGAACTATGGCTACACCTTC

V gene: TRBV4-2
D gene: NA
clone size: many
J gene: TRBJ2-1
CDR3 protein: CASSQGESATYNEQFF
CDR3 DNA: TGTGCCAGCAGCCAAGGGGAGTCCGCTACCTACAATGAGCAGTTCTTC

V gene: TRBV20-1
D gene: TRBD2
clone size: many
J gene: TRBJ2-3
CDR3 protein: CSLSGRLDTQYF
CDR3 DNA: TGCAGCCTTAGCGGGAGGCTGGATACGCAGTATTTT

V gene: TRBV24-1
D gene: NA
clone size: NA
J gene: TRBJ2-7
CDR3 protein: CATSESDSYEQYF
CDR3 DNA: TGTGCCACCAGTGAGTCAGACAGTTACGAGCAGTACTTC

V gene: TRBV20-1
D gene: NA
clone size: many
J gene: TRBJ2-1
CDR3 protein: CSARSGGRGNEQFF
CDR3 DNA: TGCAGTGCTAGGTCGGGTGGGAGAGGCAATGAGCAGTTCTTC

V gene: TRBV6-2/TRBV6-3
D gene: NA
clone size: few
J gene: TRBJ2-7
CDR3 protein: CASSYGGAEYF
CDR3 DNA: TGTGCCAGCAGTTACGGAGGGGCCGAGTACTTC

V gene: TRBV12-3/TRBV12-4
D gene: NA
clone size: NA
J gene: TRBJ2-1
CDR3 protein: CASSLSGSSYNGQFF
CDR3 DNA: TGTGCCAGCAGTTTATCCGGGAGCTCCTACAATGGGCAGTTCTTC

V gene: TRBV7-8
D gene: NA
clone size: NA
J gene: TRBJ2-7
CDR3 protein: CASSLARITYEQYF
CDR3 DNA: TGTGCCAGCAGCTTAGCCCGTATCACCTACGAGCAGTACTTC

V gene: TRBV28
D gene: NA
clone size: NA
J gene: TRBJ1-4
CDR3 protein: CASSSLRGNEKLFF
CDR3 DNA: TGTGCCAGCAGTTCCCTTAGGGGTAATGAAAAACTGTTTTTT

V gene: TRBV11-2
D gene: NA
clone size: NA
J gene: TRBJ2-1
CDR3 protein: CASSFRLRSSYNEQFF
CDR3 DNA: TGTGCCAGCAGCTTTAGACTACGAAGCTCCTACAATGAGCAGTTCTTC

V gene: TRBV12-3/TRBV12-4
D gene: TRBD2
clone size: many
J gene: TRBJ2-5
CDR3 protein: CASRFTSGQETQYF
CDR3 DNA: TGTGCCAGCAGGTTCACTAGCGGCCAAGAGACCCAGTACTTC

V gene: TRBV12-3/TRBV12-4
D gene: NA
clone size: many
J gene: TRBJ2-3
CDR3 protein: CASSPIPGLDTQYF
CDR3 DNA: TGTGCCAGCAGTCCTATTCCGGGACTCGATACGCAGTATTTT

V gene: TRBV20-1
D gene: NA
clone size: few
J gene: TRBJ1-6
CDR3 protein: CSAREIDSDSPLHF
CDR3 DNA: TGCAGTGCTAGAGAGATAGACTCCGATTCACCCCTCCACTTT

V gene: TRBV4-3
D gene: TRBD2
clone size: NA
J gene: TRBJ2-3
CDR3 protein: CASSLLTSGGTDTQYF
CDR3 DNA: TGCGCCAGCAGCCTACTGACTAGCGGGGGCACAGATACGCAGTATTTT

V gene: TRBV29-1
D gene: NA
clone size: few
J gene: TRBJ2-3
CDR3 protein: CSVEDPKGVHTQYF
CDR3 DNA: TGCAGCGTTGAAGATCCGAAGGGTGTCCATACGCAGTATTTT

V gene: TRBV12-3/TRBV12-4
D gene: TRBD1
clone size: many
J gene: TRBJ2-7
CDR3 protein: CASSRGQGLRDSYEQYF
CDR3 DNA: TGTGCCAGCAGTCGGGGACAGGGATTGAGAGACTCCTACGAGCAGTACTTC

V gene: TRBV2
D gene: TRBD2
clone size: many
J gene: TRBJ2-5
CDR3 protein: CASSPRTSGQETQYF
CDR3 DNA: TGTGCCAGCAGCCCTCGGACTAGCGGCCAAGAGACCCAGTACTTC

V gene: TRBV12-3/TRBV12-4
D gene: NA
clone size: many
J gene: TRBJ1-6
CDR3 protein: CASREQDLSNSPLHF
CDR3 DNA: TGTGCCAGCAGAGAACAGGATCTGAGTAATTCACCCCTCCACTTT

V gene: TRBV28
D gene: NA
clone size: NA
J gene: TRBJ2-7
CDR3 protein: CASSEPGAPYEQYF
CDR3 DNA: TGTGCCAGCAGTGAGCCGGGGGCCCCCTACGAGCAGTACTTC

V gene: TRBV6-2/TRBV6-3
D gene: TRBD1
clone size: few
J gene: TRBJ2-1
CDR3 protein: CASSYPRDRASYNEQFF
CDR3 DNA: TGTGCCAGCAGTTACCCTCGGGACAGGGCATCCTACAATGAGCAGTTCTTC

V gene: TRBV7-8
D gene: NA
clone size: NA
J gene: TRBJ1-3
CDR3 protein: CASSLRQAASGNTIYF
CDR3 DNA: TGTGCCAGCAGCCTCCGACAGGCGGCATCTGGAAACACCATATATTTT

V gene: TRBV5-1
D gene: NA
clone size: few
J gene: TRBJ1-1
CDR3 protein: CASSLVWGSGTEAFF
CDR3 DNA: TGCGCCAGCAGCTTGGTCTGGGGATCGGGCACTGAAGCTTTCTTT

V gene: TRBV4-1
D gene: NA
clone size: NA
J gene: TRBJ2-1
CDR3 protein: CASSQVGAMGNEQFF
CDR3 DNA: TGCGCCAGCAGCCAAGTGGGGGCAATGGGGAATGAGCAGTTCTTC

V gene: TRBV12-3/TRBV12-4
D gene: NA
clone size: many
J gene: TRBJ1-6
CDR3 protein: CASSSNRNSPLHF
CDR3 DNA: TGTGCCAGCAGTTCTAACAGAAATTCACCCCTCCACTTT

V gene: TRBV7-8
D gene: TRBD2
clone size: NA
J gene: TRBJ2-1
CDR3 protein: CASSAHTSGGGDEQFF
CDR3 DNA: TGTGCCAGCAGCGCACACACTAGCGGGGGAGGCGATGAGCAGTTCTTC

V gene: TRBV4-2
D gene: TRBD2
clone size: NA
J gene: TRBJ2-2
CDR3 protein: CASSQFSGGHTGELFF
CDR3 DNA: TGTGCCAGCAGCCAATTCAGCGGGGGCCACACCGGGGAGCTGTTTTTT

V gene: TRBV11-1
D gene: NA
clone size: few
J gene: TRBJ2-7
CDR3 protein: CASSFSQPSYEQYF
CDR3 DNA: TGTGCCAGCAGCTTCTCTCAGCCCTCCTACGAGCAGTACTTC

V gene: TRBV13
D gene: TRBD1
clone size: NA
J gene: TRBJ1-5
CDR3 protein: CASSLGTTGSNQPQHF
CDR3 DNA: TGTGCCAGCAGCTTAGGAACGACAGGGAGCAATCAGCCCCAGCATTTT

V gene: TRBV12-3/TRBV12-4
D gene: NA
clone size: many
J gene: TRBJ2-5
CDR3 protein: CASPTGARETQYF
CDR3 DNA: TGTGCCAGCCCGACCGGGGCGAGGGAGACCCAGTACTTC

V gene: TRBV9
D gene: NA
clone size: NA
J gene: TRBJ2-1
CDR3 protein: CASSVGGREGNEQFF
CDR3 DNA: TGTGCCAGCAGCGTAGGGGGAAGAGAGGGCAATGAGCAGTTCTTC

V gene: TRBV6-2/TRBV6-3
D gene: TRBD1
clone size: few
J gene: TRBJ2-1
CDR3 protein: CASINRGFRYNEQFF
CDR3 DNA: TGTGCCAGCATCAACAGGGGATTTAGGTACAATGAGCAGTTCTTC

V gene: TRBV6-1
D gene: TRBD2
clone size: NA
J gene: TRBJ2-7
CDR3 protein: CASSSTLAGSSYEQYF
CDR3 DNA: TGTGCCAGCAGCTCAACCCTAGCGGGAAGCTCCTACGAGCAGTACTTC

V gene: TRBV10-3
D gene: TRBD2
clone size: NA
J gene: TRBJ2-3
CDR3 protein: CAISETWGLATDTQYF
CDR3 DNA: TGTGCCATCAGTGAAACCTGGGGACTAGCGACAGATACGCAGTATTTT

V gene: TRBV12-3/TRBV12-4
D gene: NA
clone size: few
J gene: TRBJ1-1
CDR3 protein: CASSLRFENTEAFF
CDR3 DNA: TGTGCCAGCAGTTTAAGGTTCGAGAACACTGAAGCTTTCTTT

V gene: TRBV11-2
D gene: NA
clone size: NA
J gene: TRBJ2-1
CDR3 protein: CASTAAKGGGYNEQFF
CDR3 DNA: TGTGCCAGCACCGCGGCGAAGGGGGGCGGGTACAATGAGCAGTTCTTC

V gene: TRBV18
D gene: TRBD1
clone size: once
J gene: TRBJ1-5
CDR3 protein: CASSHGGTGFFQPQHF
CDR3 DNA: TGTGCCAGCTCACATGGCGGGACAGGGTTTTTTCAGCCCCAGCATTTT

V gene: TRBV24-1
D gene: NA
clone size: NA
J gene: TRBJ2-5
CDR3 protein: CATSEESGAFQETQYF
CDR3 DNA: TGTGCCACCAGTGAAGAGTCAGGGGCCTTCCAAGAGACCCAGTACTTC

V gene: TRBV3-1
D gene: NA
clone size: few
J gene: TRBJ2-7
CDR3 protein: CASSQGVGSMSYEQYF
CDR3 DNA: TGTGCCAGCAGCCAAGGCGTAGGGTCAATGTCCTACGAGCAGTACTTC

V gene: TRBV29-1
D gene: NA
clone size: few
J gene: TRBJ1-1
CDR3 protein: CSVEQGGRTEAFF
CDR3 DNA: TGCAGCGTTGAGCAAGGGGGGAGGACTGAAGCTTTCTTT

V gene: TRBV5-6
D gene: NA
clone size: NA
J gene: TRBJ2-7
CDR3 protein: CASSPRGGPYEQYF
CDR3 DNA: TGTGCCAGCAGCCCTCGCGGAGGTCCCTACGAGCAGTACTTC

V gene: TRBV12-3/TRBV12-4
D gene: NA
clone size: many
J gene: TRBJ2-3
CDR3 protein: CASSYDTDTQYF
CDR3 DNA: TGTGCCAGCAGTTATGACACAGATACGCAGTATTTT

V gene: TRBV4-2
D gene: NA
clone size: many
J gene: TRBJ1-1
CDR3 protein: CASSQDRLTEAFF
CDR3 DNA: TGCGCCAGCAGCCAAGATAGGCTCACTGAAGCTTTCTTT

V gene: TRBV25-1
D gene: TRBD2
clone size: NA
J gene: TRBJ2-1
CDR3 protein: CASSLVAGVAFF
CDR3 DNA: TGTGCCAGCAGTCTAGTAGCGGGAGTCGCGTTCTTC

V gene: TRBV28
D gene: NA
clone size: few
J gene: TRBJ2-1
CDR3 protein: CASSLKVNNEQFF
CDR3 DNA: TGTGCCAGCAGTTTAAAGGTAAACAATGAGCAGTTCTTC